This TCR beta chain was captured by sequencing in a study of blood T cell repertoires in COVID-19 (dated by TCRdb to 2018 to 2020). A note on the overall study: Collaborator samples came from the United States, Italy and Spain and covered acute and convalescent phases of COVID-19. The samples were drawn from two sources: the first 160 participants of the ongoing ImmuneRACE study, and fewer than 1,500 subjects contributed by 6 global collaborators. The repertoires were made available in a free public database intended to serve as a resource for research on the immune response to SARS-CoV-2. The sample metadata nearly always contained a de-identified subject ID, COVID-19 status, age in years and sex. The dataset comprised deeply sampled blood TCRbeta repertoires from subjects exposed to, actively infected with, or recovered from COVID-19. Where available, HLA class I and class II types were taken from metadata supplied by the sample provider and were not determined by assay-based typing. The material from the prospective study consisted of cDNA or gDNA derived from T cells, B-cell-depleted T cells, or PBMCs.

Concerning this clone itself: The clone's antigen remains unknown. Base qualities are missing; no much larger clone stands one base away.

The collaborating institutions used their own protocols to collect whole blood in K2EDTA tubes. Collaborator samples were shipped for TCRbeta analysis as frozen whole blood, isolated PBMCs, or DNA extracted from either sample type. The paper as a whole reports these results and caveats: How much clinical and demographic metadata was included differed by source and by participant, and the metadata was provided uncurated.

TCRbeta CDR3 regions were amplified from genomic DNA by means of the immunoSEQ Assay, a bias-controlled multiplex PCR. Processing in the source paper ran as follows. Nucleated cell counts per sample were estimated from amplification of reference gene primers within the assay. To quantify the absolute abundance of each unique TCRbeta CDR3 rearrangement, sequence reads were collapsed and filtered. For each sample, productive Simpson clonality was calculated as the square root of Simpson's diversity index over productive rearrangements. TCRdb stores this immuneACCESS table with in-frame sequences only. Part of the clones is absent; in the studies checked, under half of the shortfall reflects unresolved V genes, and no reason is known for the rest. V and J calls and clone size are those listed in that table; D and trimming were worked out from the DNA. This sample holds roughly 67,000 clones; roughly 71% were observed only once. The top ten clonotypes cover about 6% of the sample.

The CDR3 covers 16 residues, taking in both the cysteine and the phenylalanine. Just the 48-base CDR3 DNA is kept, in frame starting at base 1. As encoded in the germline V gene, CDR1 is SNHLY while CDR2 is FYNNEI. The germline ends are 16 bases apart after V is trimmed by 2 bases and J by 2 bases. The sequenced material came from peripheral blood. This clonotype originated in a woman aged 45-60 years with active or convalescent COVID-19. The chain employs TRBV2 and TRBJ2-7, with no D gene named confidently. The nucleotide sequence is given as TGTGCCAGCAGTGAATCGCAGGCCTTTCCTCCCTACGAGCAGTACTTC. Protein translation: CASSESQAFPPYEQYF.